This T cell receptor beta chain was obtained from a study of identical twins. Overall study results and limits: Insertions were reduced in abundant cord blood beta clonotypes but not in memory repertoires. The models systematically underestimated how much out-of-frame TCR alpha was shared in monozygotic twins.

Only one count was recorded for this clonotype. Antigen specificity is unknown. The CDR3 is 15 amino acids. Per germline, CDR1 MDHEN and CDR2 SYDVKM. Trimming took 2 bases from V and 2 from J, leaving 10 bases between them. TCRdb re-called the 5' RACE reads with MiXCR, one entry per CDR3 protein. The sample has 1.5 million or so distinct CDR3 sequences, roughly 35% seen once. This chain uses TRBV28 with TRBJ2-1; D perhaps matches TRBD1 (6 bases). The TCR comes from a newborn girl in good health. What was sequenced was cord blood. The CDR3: CASSLPGDAYNEQFF. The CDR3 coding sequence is TGTGCCAGCAGTTTACCAGGGGACGCCTACAATGAGCAGTTCTTC. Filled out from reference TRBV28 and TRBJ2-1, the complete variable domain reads DVKVTQSSRYLVKRTGEKVFLECVQDMDHENMFWYRQDPGLGLRLIYFSYDVKMKEKGDIPEGYSVSREKKERFSLILESASTNQTSMYLCASSLPGDAYNEQFFGPGTRLTVL.